Included here is one T cell receptor (beta chain) sequence, with context. Its target is not known. These data belong to a study of OX40 agonist ivuxolimab in advanced cancers. Study summary: Participants, 75% to 90% male, averaged approximately 56 years of age, ranging from roughly 23 to 80. Of the participants, 40% to 50% had some prior anti-PD-1, anti-PD-L1 or anti-CTLA-4 therapy, which was allowed.

Produced via immunoSEQ multiplex PCR; TCRdb's table is partial and in-frame only. The sample carries some 77,000 clones, 85% recorded once. Study observations and caveats: Determination of antigen specificity was not performed for the expanded peripheral T cells.

This specimen was CD4+ or CD8+ T cells sorted from blood, taken in a trial of the OX40 agonist ivuxolimab. The receptor's source is an adult with an advanced solid tumor such as melanoma, head and neck, liver or kidney cancer.

DNA of the CDR3: TGTGCCAGCAGTTATAGCGGGAGGGCCATCGAGCAGTACTTC. This sequence encodes CASSYSGRAIEQYF. The chain recombines TRBV6-5 with TRBJ2-7, with 11 nucleotides matching TRBD2. CDR1 and CDR2 (germline): MNHEY, SVGAGI. This CDR3 has 14 amino acids. V trimming: 3 bases; J trimming: 6 bases; junction bases outside the gene matches: 4.